Listed below are T cell receptor beta chains from one sample, sequenced in a study of T cells in narcolepsy. The method was immunoSEQ multiplex PCR; TCRdb's version includes in-frame clones alone and lacks a portion of them. Of 30,000 to 35,000 clones in the sample, 83% were seen once. The sequencing input was CD45RA- memory CD4+ T cells from PBMCs. These receptors were taken from a human donor with narcolepsy. Both conserved end residues are part of each CDR3. Each record gives: D gene, V gene, clone size, J gene, CDR3 DNA, CDR3 protein. D genes are given only for firm matches. Clone size appears in some rows only: once, few, many, or a class for an expanded clone.

d_gene: TRBD1
v_gene: TRBV5-1
abundance: NA
j_gene: TRBJ1-1
CDR3nt: TGCGCCAGCAGCAGGACAGGGGTCGGAGCGAGGACTGAAGCTTTCTTT
CDR3aa: CASSRTGVGARTEAFF

d_gene: NA
v_gene: TRBV18
abundance: NA
j_gene: TRBJ1-1
CDR3nt: TGTGCCAGCTCACCCAAGGGAGGGGACACTGAAGCTTTCTTT
CDR3aa: CASSPKGGDTEAFF

d_gene: TRBD1
v_gene: TRBV30
abundance: NA
j_gene: TRBJ1-3
CDR3nt: TGTGCCGGGACAGGCCGTTTCCCAGACACCATATATTTT
CDR3aa: CAGTGRFPDTIYF

d_gene: NA
v_gene: TRBV2
abundance: few
j_gene: TRBJ2-7
CDR3nt: TGTGCCAGCAGCGGATACTACGAGCAGTACTTC
CDR3aa: CASSGYYEQYF

d_gene: NA
v_gene: TRBV6-1
abundance: NA
j_gene: TRBJ2-7
CDR3nt: TGTGCCAGCATGCGTAGGGACCACGAGCAGTACTTC
CDR3aa: CASMRRDHEQYF

d_gene: NA
v_gene: TRBV5-1
abundance: NA
j_gene: TRBJ1-1
CDR3nt: TGCGCCAGCAGCTTACTGGGGGGTGGCACTGAAGCTTTCTTT
CDR3aa: CASSLLGGGTEAFF

d_gene: NA
v_gene: TRBV7-2
abundance: NA
j_gene: TRBJ1-2
CDR3nt: TGTGCCAGCAGCTTAATGGACTCCGCCTATGGCTACACCTTC
CDR3aa: CASSLMDSAYGYTF

d_gene: NA
v_gene: TRBV7-9
abundance: NA
j_gene: TRBJ1-6
CDR3nt: TGTGCCAGCGAAAATCTGGCGGGTTCACCCCTCCACTTT
CDR3aa: CASENLAGSPLHF

d_gene: NA
v_gene: TRBV5-1
abundance: NA
j_gene: TRBJ2-2
CDR3nt: TGCGCCAGCAGCTTCGTGACCCTAGGGGACGCCGGGGAGCTGTTTTTT
CDR3aa: CASSFVTLGDAGELFF

d_gene: NA
v_gene: TRBV5-1
abundance: NA
j_gene: TRBJ1-1
CDR3nt: TGCGCCAGCAGCTTGTCGCGGAGCACTGAAGCTTTCTTT
CDR3aa: CASSLSRSTEAFF

d_gene: NA
v_gene: TRBV27
abundance: NA
j_gene: TRBJ2-1
CDR3nt: TGTGCCAGCAGTTTAACGGGGTGGAAGGACAGATCCTACAATGAGCAGTTCTTC
CDR3aa: CASSLTGWKDRSYNEQFF

d_gene: TRBD1
v_gene: TRBV9
abundance: NA
j_gene: TRBJ1-1
CDR3nt: TGTGCCAGCAGCACACAGGGGGGTGAAGCTTTCTTT
CDR3aa: CASSTQGGEAFF

d_gene: NA
v_gene: TRBV6-5
abundance: NA
j_gene: TRBJ2-3
CDR3nt: TGTGCCAGCAGCCCCTCGGGCAGGTCCACAGATACGCAGTATTTT
CDR3aa: CASSPSGRSTDTQYF

d_gene: NA
v_gene: TRBV5-1
abundance: NA
j_gene: TRBJ1-1
CDR3nt: TGCGCCAGCAGCTTGGTCCCCCAGATGGACACTGAAGCTTTCTTT
CDR3aa: CASSLVPQMDTEAFF

d_gene: TRBD1
v_gene: TRBV6-1
abundance: NA
j_gene: TRBJ2-7
CDR3nt: TGTGCCAGCAGTTGGGACAGGGAGCCCTCCTACGAGCAGTACTTC
CDR3aa: CASSWDREPSYEQYF

d_gene: TRBD2
v_gene: TRBV4-2
abundance: NA
j_gene: TRBJ2-5
CDR3nt: TGTGCCAGCAGCCAAGTGTGGGCTAGCGGGGGGGAGGGAGAGACCCAGTACTTC
CDR3aa: CASSQVWASGGEGETQYF